This T cell receptor beta chain originates from a study of CD8 T cells in ankylosing spondylitis. Study conclusions and caveats: Blood of patients with ankylosing spondylitis appeared to be characterized by a TCR beta motif of several highly homologous variants.

MiXCR, run by TCRdb on the 5' RACE reads, gives a single entry per CDR3 protein. The data hold some 240,000 distinct CDR3 sequences, with about 20% observed a single time. This clonotype has only a few counts. Its antigen remains unidentified. The germline CDR1 and CDR2 sequences are SGDLS and YYNGEE. V dropped 2 bases and J dropped 0; count of bases not matched to a gene: 6. CDR3 size: 18 residues. The origin of this receptor is a male donor with ankylosing spondylitis or in good health (not recorded which). The chain is built from TRBV9 and TRBJ2-2, with TRBD2 matching over 11 bases. The sample was blood, either unsorted or a sorted T cell fraction (not recorded which). CDR3 nucleotides: TGTGCCAGCAGCGTGGCCGCTAGCGGGAGGCCGAACACCGGGGAGCTGTTTTTT. Protein: CASSVAASGRPNTGELFF.